A single sample gave rise to the 27 T cell receptor beta chains below, sequenced in a study of cytomegalovirus exposure and HLA in healthy donors. Repertoires were generated with immunoSEQ multiplex PCR, while TCRdb's copy carries only in-frame clones and drops some. Among 50,000 to 65,000 clones, about nine tenths were seen once, and the ten largest hold approximately 8.4%. Material for sequencing was PBMCs. Receptor source: a woman between 18 and 29 years old in good health and CMV-seropositive.

The V call is TRBV10-3, the J call TRBJ2-7; 8 nucleotides align to TRBD1. Germline-derived CDR1 and CDR2 are ENHRY and SYGVKD. The CDR3 is 13 amino acids. J was trimmed by 6 bases and V by 6 bases; bases with no gene match: 7. The DNA for the CDR3 is TGTGCCATCAGATTACAGGGGGTCGGCGAGCAGTACTTC. Translating it yields CAIRLQGVGEQYF.

This clone was recorded only once. CDR3 residues: CAWSEVLASGKETQYF. CDR3 coding DNA: TGTGCCTGGAGTGAGGTTCTTGCTAGCGGAAAAGAGACCCAGTACTTC. This chain uses TRBV30 with TRBJ2-5, with TRBD2 matching over 7 bases. With 1 base clipped from V and 3 bases from J, the junction kept 11 bases outside the gene matches. Germline V gene lookup returns CDR1 GTSNPN and CDR2 SVGIG (reference sequence). This CDR3 contains 16 residues.

Only one count was recorded for this clone. The chain combines TRBV6-5 with TRBJ1-1, with D possibly TRBD1 on 5 matching bases. Germline-derived CDR1 and CDR2 are MNHEY and SVGAGI. Trimming removed 3 bases at V and 1 base at J, with 15 bases between. This CDR3 is 16 amino acids long. The CDR3 sequence: CASSYSTAQGNTEAFF. CDR3 nucleotides: TGTGCCAGCAGTTATTCGACAGCGCAGGGGAACACTGAAGCTTTCTTT.

The chain has TRBV9 and TRBJ2-2; 14 bases map to TRBD2. With 0 bases clipped from V and 2 bases from J, the junction kept 9 bases outside the gene matches. Germline V gives CDR1 SGDLS, CDR2 YYNGEE. This CDR3 has 20 residues. CDR3 in amino acids: CASSVVPLTSGGANTGELFF. As DNA, the CDR3 is TGTGCCAGCAGCGTAGTGCCCTTGACTAGCGGGGGGGCTAACACCGGGGAGCTGTTTTTT.

This rearrangement joins TRBV5-4 to TRBJ2-3, with 11 bases lining up with TRBD2. The CDR3 sequence is 16 residues long. V was pared by 4 bases and J by 1 base, with 5 bases of the junction left unmatched. Germline V CDR1 and CDR2: SGHNT, YYREEE (reference sequence). This CDR3 is CASSIGTSGRTDTQYF. CDR3 coding DNA: TGTGCCAGCAGCATCGGGACTAGCGGCCGCACAGATACGCAGTATTTT.

The chain is built from TRBV28 and TRBJ1-6, with D perhaps matching TRBD1 (6 bases). This CDR3 has 18 amino acids. Germline V lookup: CDR1 MDHEN, CDR2 SYDVKM. V lost 6 bases to trimming and J lost 4 bases, with 22 bases between them. CDR3 residues: CASSEGQSGVVYNSPLHF. The CDR3 region has the DNA TGTGCCAGCAGCGAGGGACAATCAGGTGTCGTATATAATTCACCCCTCCACTTT.

This rearrangement joins TRBV28 to TRBJ1-5; no definite D call. The CDR3 is 15 amino acids. Per the germline V gene, CDR1 is MDHEN and CDR2 is SYDVKM. V was shortened by 6 bases and J by 4 bases, with 16 bases between the two germline ends. The CDR3 nucleotides read TGTGCCAGCAGCCATACGGGATGGAGAAATCAGCCCCAGCATTTT. Amino acid sequence: CASSHTGWRNQPQHF.

CDR3 DNA sequence: TGTGCCAGTACCACGCCTTCCGGGGGCACCATATATTTT. It codes for CASTTPSGGTIYF. The genes are TRBV19 and TRBJ1-3; a weak D match, TRBD1 (5 bases). CDR1 is LNHDA and CDR2 is SQIVND in the germline V gene (reference sequence). Deletions cut 7 bases from V and 9 bases from J, with 16 bases between. The CDR3 is 13 amino acids.

The V gene is TRBV6-1, the J gene TRBJ1-5; D might be TRBD1 (6 bases). This CDR3 has 15 residues. V shed 1 base and J shed 8 bases, with 15 bases lying between them. The germline V gene encodes CDR1 MNHNS and CDR2 SASEGT. The CDR3 loop is CASSEGSGGAEPQHF. The DNA for the CDR3 is TGTGCCAGCAGTGAAGGCTCGGGGGGCGCGGAGCCCCAGCATTTT.

The chain couples TRBV15 to TRBJ2-3; 10 positions agree with TRBD1. The CDR3 is 13 residues long. Germline CDR1 is LNHNV and CDR2 is YYDKDF (reference sequence). V trimming: 9 bases; J trimming: 1 base; junction bases outside the gene matches: 1. CDR3: CATGTGGTDTQYF. The CDR3 DNA reads as TGTGCCACTGGGACAGGGGGCACAGATACGCAGTATTTT.

The V and J genes are TRBV7-2 and TRBJ2-7; tentative D call: TRBD1 (5 bases). Germline CDR1 is SGHTA and CDR2 is FQGNSA. The CDR3 loop spans 12 amino acids. The germline V and J ends were trimmed by 5 bases and 7 bases, with 12 bases remaining between them. CDR3 DNA sequence: TGTGCCAGCAGCCCTCTGACAGCTGAGCAGTACTTC. Translation: CASSPLTAEQYF.

The rearrangement uses TRBV27 and TRBJ1-6; 7 positions match TRBD1. In germline, CDR1 is MNHEY, CDR2 SMNVEV (reference sequence). This CDR3 has 14 residues. Germline trimming cut 9 bases from V and 7 bases from J; bases unmatched to any gene: 9. CDR3 sequence (DNA): TGTGCCAGTCGCACCGGGACAGAAAATTCACCCCTCCACTTT. Its protein product is CASRTGTENSPLHF.

The rearrangement joins TRBV19 to TRBJ2-7; D is perhaps TRBD1 (6 bases). This CDR3 has 14 amino acids. V dropped 4 bases and J dropped 7 bases, with 17 bases sitting between them. Germline V gene lookup returns CDR1 LNHDA and CDR2 SQIVND (reference sequence). CDR3 coding DNA: TGTGCCAGTAGTACCAAACAGGGACCCGTGGAGCAGTACTTC. Translated, it gives CASSTKQGPVEQYF.

As regards this clone: At one end, the junction sequence differs from germline, possibly due to a read error. J is TRBJ1-5 and V is TRBV28, with unresolved D. CDR1 MDHEN and CDR2 SYDVKM come from the germline V gene. This CDR3 is 14 amino acids long. CDR3 region: CASSLWGSDQPQHF. The CDR3 DNA is TGTGCCAGCAGCCTATGGGGTAGCGATCAGCCCCAGCATTTT.

V is TRBV7-9 and J is TRBJ1-1; possible D gene TRBD1, 6 bases. This CDR3 comprises 15 residues. Germline V CDR1 and CDR2: SEHNR, FQNEAQ (reference sequence). Trimming took 0 bases from V and 1 from J, leaving 9 bases between them. The CDR3 protein is CASSLAGARNTEAFF. The CDR3 nucleotides are TGTGCCAGCAGCTTAGCGGGGGCCAGGAACACTGAAGCTTTCTTT.

V and J are TRBV10-3 and TRBJ2-3, with 8 bases that match TRBD2. V lost 8 bases to trimming and J lost 2 bases; unmatched junction nucleotides: 6. Germline CDR1 and CDR2: ENHRY and SYGVKD. CDR3 length: 14 amino acids. Here the CDR3 reads CAIQRGPDTDTQYF. CDR3 bases: TGTGCCATCCAGCGGGGGCCTGACACAGATACGCAGTATTTT.

In its sample, this clone was seen once. This chain links TRBV6-6 with TRBJ2-7, with 7 bases fitting TRBD1. Losses at the gene ends were 7 bases for V and 3 bases for J; bases not matched to a gene: 15. There are 16 residues in the CDR3. Germline V lookup: CDR1 MNHNY, CDR2 SVGAGI (reference sequence). The chain's CDR3 is CASTRQGPIPFYEQYF. The DNA for the CDR3 is TGTGCCAGCACCCGACAGGGTCCTATCCCTTTCTACGAGCAGTACTTC.

The chain has TRBV19 and TRBJ1-2, with 10 bases that match TRBD1. The trim removed 8 bases at V and 8 bases at J, leaving 11 bases unmatched. From germline, CDR1 is LNHDA and CDR2 SQIVND (reference sequence). The CDR3 has 14 amino acids. The CDR3 region is CASRVGDRGRGYTF. In nucleotides, the CDR3 is TGTGCCAGTCGGGTCGGTGACAGGGGGCGCGGCTACACCTTC. Drawing the rest from reference TRBV19 and TRBJ1-2, the complete variable domain is DGGITQSPKYLFRKEGQNVTLSCEQNLNHDAMYWYRQDPGQGLRLIYYSQIVNDFQKGDIAEGYSVSREKKESFPLTVTSAQKNPTAFYLCASRVGDRGRGYTFGSGTRLTVV.

This rearrangement joins TRBV20-1 to TRBJ1-5; D perhaps matches TRBD1 (5 bases). The CDR3 sequence is 11 residues long. V was shortened by 6 bases and J by 10 bases, with 13 bases between the two germline ends. Germline values: CDR1 DFQATT, CDR2 SNEGSKA (reference sequence). The DNA for the CDR3 is TGCAGTGCGAACACAGGTGGACCCCAGCATTTT. As protein: CSANTGGPQHF.

The rearrangement links TRBV18 to TRBJ2-1, with D hard to call. This CDR3 is 14 amino acids long. Germline assignment: CDR1 KGHSH and CDR2 LQKENI. The V and J ends lost 0 bases and 5 bases respectively, with 8 bases between them. The CDR3 DNA sequence: TGTGCCAGCTCACCACCTTCGTTTAACAATGAGCAGTTCTTC. Encoded protein: CASSPPSFNNEQFF.

Only one count was recorded for this clone. The chain carries TRBV19 and TRBJ1-4; D is unresolved. Germline V lookup: CDR1 LNHDA, CDR2 SQIVND (reference sequence). This CDR3 is 14 amino acids long. The ends were cut back, 2 bases at V and 8 bases at J, with 12 bases in the middle. In nucleotides, the CDR3 is TGTGCCAGTAGTATAACGAATAGCGGGGAAAAACTGTTTTTT. It translates to CASSITNSGEKLFF.

The chain carries TRBV6-1 and TRBJ1-1; no definite D call. The CDR3 totals 13 residues. The ends were cut back, 3 bases at V and 1 base at J, with 6 bases in the middle. The germline gives CDR1 MNHNS, CDR2 SASEGT. The DNA for the CDR3 is TGTGCCAGCAGTGACTTGTCGAACACTGAAGCTTTCTTT. The encoded protein is CASSDLSNTEAFF.

The V call is TRBV5-4, the J call TRBJ2-2; D possibly corresponds to TRBD2 (5 bases). Germline lookup yields CDR1 SGHNT and CDR2 YYREEE (reference sequence). This CDR3 is 16 amino acids long. Trimming stripped 4 bases from V and 2 bases from J, with 15 bases between. The CDR3 bases are TGTGCCAGCAGCAAACTAGTGGCCCTAAACACCGGGGAGCTGTTTTTT. It specifies CASSKLVALNTGELFF.

The V and J genes are TRBV7-9 and TRBJ2-7; 7 bases align to TRBD2. The CDR3 length is 15 residues. The J segment lost 3 bases and the V segment lost 4 bases, leaving 9 bases of the junction unmatched. Germline V lookup: CDR1 SEHNR, CDR2 FQNEAQ (reference sequence). The chain's CDR3 is CASSWGGDYFYEQYF. DNA for the CDR3: TGTGCCAGCAGCTGGGGGGGAGACTACTTCTACGAGCAGTACTTC.

The chain is built from TRBV6-5 and TRBJ2-7, with 7 bases fitting TRBD1. Germline loops: CDR1 MNHEY, CDR2 SVGAGI. The V and J ends lost 8 bases and 6 bases, in that order; junction bases with no gene match: 4. This CDR3 has 11 amino acids. CDR3 residues: CASHRGGEQYF. For the CDR3, the DNA is TGTGCCAGCCACAGGGGCGGCGAGCAGTACTTC.

Only a few counts were recorded for this clone. This chain connects TRBV10-3 to TRBJ2-1, with D hard to call. Germline V gives CDR1 ENHRY, CDR2 SYGVKD. This CDR3 is built from 14 residues. This CDR3 is CSTIYSDVYNEQFF. The CDR3 DNA is TGTTCCACCATTTACTCCGATGTCTACAATGAGCAGTTCTTC.

The chain has TRBV7-3 and TRBJ1-1; D call uncertain. Trimming left V 5 bases short and J 4 bases short, with 8 bases between. The CDR3 covers 12 residues. CDR1 SGHTA and CDR2 FQGTGA come from the germline V gene. CDR3 protein: CASSLAGTEAFF. CDR3 sequence (DNA): TGTGCCAGCAGCCTCGCAGGCACTGAAGCTTTCTTT.